The 22 T cell receptor beta chains below come from one sample, sequenced in a study of OX40 agonist ivuxolimab in advanced cancers. Sequencing was performed with immunoSEQ multiplex PCR; in TCRdb, only in-frame clones are kept and a portion is missing. The table lists about 93,000 clones, 90% to 95% of them singletons. The sequenced sample was CD4+ or CD8+ T cells sorted from blood, obtained in a trial of the OX40 agonist ivuxolimab. The receptor set was obtained from an adult with an advanced solid tumor such as melanoma, head and neck, liver or kidney cancer.

The chain combines TRBV7-3 with TRBJ1-1; possible D gene TRBD1, 5 bases. Germline CDR1 SGHTA, CDR2 FQGTGA. The CDR3 sequence is 13 residues long. Trimming removed 2 bases at V and 4 bases at J, with 8 bases between. CDR3 loop: CASSLWGGTEAFF. CDR3 sequence (DNA): TGTGCCAGCAGCTTATGGGGGGGCACTGAAGCTTTCTTT.

The V and J genes are TRBV6-6 and TRBJ2-3, with D possibly being TRBD1 (5 bases). The germline V gene has CDR1 MNHNY and CDR2 SVGAGI (reference sequence). CDR3 length equals 11 residues. Trimming took 6 bases from V and 8 from J, leaving 9 bases between them. The CDR3 coding sequence is TGTGCCAGCAGCCAAAGGGGTACGCAGTATTTT. It specifies CASSQRGTQYF.

This chain connects TRBV13 to TRBJ1-2; no clear D gene. Germline values: CDR1 PRHDT, CDR2 FYEKMQ (reference sequence). The CDR3 is 13 residues long. Trimming pared 0 bases from V and 8 bases from J, leaving 10 bases between. The CDR3 bases are TGTGCCAGCAGCTTAGGCCGGCAGCCCGGCTACACCTTC. Its translation: CASSLGRQPGYTF.

The chain has TRBV27 and TRBJ1-2, with 8 nucleotides matching TRBD1. The V and J ends lost 3 bases and 4 bases, in that order; junction bases with no gene match: 1. Germline CDR1 and CDR2: MNHEY and SMNVEV (reference sequence). The CDR3 runs 13 residues. Here the CDR3 reads CASSLGTGYGYTF. The CDR3 bases are TGTGCCAGCAGTTTGGGGACAGGCTATGGCTACACCTTC.

The chain has TRBV19 and TRBJ2-1; weak D call: TRBD1 (6 bases). The CDR3 length is 20 residues. V lost 0 bases and J lost 8, with 29 bases in between. Germline lookup yields CDR1 LNHDA and CDR2 SQIVND (reference sequence). The CDR3: CASSIDYEPDWDTRTDEQFF. DNA for the CDR3: TGTGCCAGTAGTATAGATTACGAGCCGGACTGGGACACCCGCACGGATGAGCAGTTCTTC.

This clone has only one observation. The chain recombines TRBV10-3 with TRBJ2-5; D possibly corresponds to TRBD2 (5 bases). The germline CDR1 and CDR2 sequences are ENHRY and SYGVKD. The CDR3 runs to 17 residues. V was shortened by 0 bases and J by 3 bases, with 17 bases between the two germline ends. CDR3 residues: CAISESSITNGKETQYF. DNA for the CDR3: TGTGCCATCAGTGAGTCGTCTATCACAAACGGGAAAGAGACCCAGTACTTC.

V gene TRBV6-1 combines with J gene TRBJ2-7; D is ambiguous. The germline V gene encodes CDR1 MNHNS and CDR2 SASEGT. The V end lost 6 bases, the J end lost 3 bases, and 9 bases lay between the germline ends. This CDR3 has 12 residues. CDR3 loop: CASRRGFYEQYF. The CDR3 DNA sequence: TGTGCCAGCAGGAGAGGATTCTACGAGCAGTACTTC.

The genes are TRBV7-8 and TRBJ1-2, with TRBD1 identical over 7 bases. Losses at the gene ends were 4 bases for V and 4 bases for J; bases not matched to a gene: 12. Germline V lookup: CDR1 SGHVS, CDR2 FQNEAQ. The CDR3 has 16 amino acids. This chain's CDR3 is CASSSSLQGPLYGYTF. The CDR3 DNA follows: TGTGCCAGCAGCTCATCACTACAGGGGCCGCTCTATGGCTACACCTTC.

This sequence joins TRBV10-3 and TRBJ2-3, with D possibly matching TRBD2 (6 bases). The germline V and J ends were trimmed by 7 bases and 10 bases, with 18 bases remaining between them. Germline loops: CDR1 ENHRY, CDR2 SYGVKD. This CDR3 has 13 residues. In nucleotides, the CDR3 is TGTGCCATCACCCCCAGCGCTAGCGACGCGCAGTATTTT. As protein: CAITPSASDAQYF.

The gene calls are TRBV7-3 and TRBJ2-1; 13 bases are a match to TRBD2. Germline V CDR1 and CDR2: SGHTA, FQGTGA. There are 17 residues in the CDR3. The V segment lost 4 bases and the J segment 6 bases; nucleotides outside the gene matches: 9. CDR3 coding DNA: TGTGCCAGCAGCTCAGTCCGGACTAGCGGGAGTGGCAATGAGCAGTTCTTC. Its translation: CASSSVRTSGSGNEQFF.

The V gene is TRBV27, the J gene TRBJ1-3; D ambiguous. CDR1 and CDR2 from the germline V gene are MNHEY and SMNVEV (reference sequence). V lost 6 bases, J lost 2 bases, and 14 bases lay in between. The CDR3 contains 15 residues. The CDR3 DNA reads TGTGCCAGCAGCCAAGCCCTCGCCCCTGGAAACACCATATATTTT. This gives the protein CASSQALAPGNTIYF.

On this clone: Germline and junction disagree at one end, which may indicate a read error. This CDR3 reads CASSLEGAGDTQYF. CDR3 coding DNA: TGTGCTAGCAGCTTAGAGGGGGCGGGAGATACGCAGTATTTT. This chain joins TRBV7-7 and TRBJ2-3, with 7 bases matching TRBD1. The CDR3 covers 14 residues. Germline assignment: CDR1 SSHAT and CDR2 FNYEAQ (reference sequence).

J is TRBJ2-7 and V is TRBV2; tentatively, D is TRBD2 (6 bases). The germline V and J ends were trimmed by 2 bases and 4 bases, with 12 bases remaining between them. CDR1 is SNHLY, CDR2 FYNNEI, per germline. The CDR3 is 14 amino acids. CDR3 DNA sequence: TGTGCCAGCAGTGAAATGGGACTCCTATACGAGCAGTACTTC. The encoded protein is CASSEMGLLYEQYF.

V usage is TRBV11-2 and J usage is TRBJ2-5, with 9 bases identical to TRBD2. V shed 4 bases, J shed 7 bases, and the junction held 10 bases outside the gene matches. CDR3 size: 15 residues. Looked up from germline, CDR1 is SGHAT and CDR2 is FQNNGV. The CDR3 sequence is CASSYVAGEWGTQYF. CDR3 nucleotides: TGTGCCAGCAGCTATGTAGCGGGAGAGTGGGGGACCCAGTACTTC.

V and J are TRBV5-1 and TRBJ1-1, with 9 positions matching TRBD1. V dropped 4 bases and J dropped 5; count of bases not matched to a gene: 6. The CDR3 has 14 amino acids. The germline V gene encodes CDR1 SGHRS and CDR2 YFSETQ. In DNA form, the CDR3 reads TGCGCCAGCAGCATCAGACAGGGGGGGACTGAAGCTTTCTTT. Its translation is CASSIRQGGTEAFF. The full variable domain, with the rest looked up from reference TRBV5-1 and TRBJ1-1, is KAGVTQTPRYLIKTRGQQVTLSCSPISGHRSVSWYQQTPGQGLQFLFEYFSETQRNKGNFPGRFSGRQFSNSRSEMNVSTLELGDSALYLCASSIRQGGTEAFFGQGTRLTVV.

This chain connects TRBV28 to TRBJ2-7, with D possibly TRBD1 on 6 matching bases. The CDR3 has 13 residues. The germline CDR1 and CDR2 sequences are MDHEN and SYDVKM. Trimming removed 3 bases from V and 7 bases from J, with 13 bases in between. CDR3 in amino acids: CASSFRDKGEQYF. CDR3 DNA: TGTGCCAGCAGTTTCAGGGACAAAGGAGAGCAGTACTTC. The full variable domain, in which reference TRBV28 and TRBJ2-7 provide the parts outside the CDR3, is DVKVTQSSRYLVKRTGEKVFLECVQDMDHENMFWYRQDPGLGLRLIYFSYDVKMKEKGDIPEGYSVSREKKERFSLILESASTNQTSMYLCASSFRDKGEQYFGPGTRLTVT.

This chain connects TRBV7-9 to TRBJ1-3, with 11 positions matching TRBD1. This CDR3 spans 15 amino acids. J was trimmed by 1 base and V by 6 bases; bases with no gene match: 2. Germline CDR1 is SEHNR and CDR2 is FQNEAQ (reference sequence). The CDR3: CASRDRGLSGNTIYF. The DNA for the CDR3 is TGTGCCAGCAGGGACAGGGGGCTTTCTGGAAACACCATATATTTT.

V is TRBV9 and J is TRBJ2-4, with 8 bases aligning to TRBD1. The CDR3 is 14 amino acids. Germline-derived CDR1 and CDR2 are SGDLS and YYNGEE. J lost 9 bases, V lost 4 bases, and 9 bases had no gene match. CDR3 residues: CASSPETGVSIQYF. CDR3 in DNA: TGTGCCAGCAGCCCCGAGACAGGGGTTAGCATTCAGTACTTC.

This clone has just one count. V and J are TRBV5-1 and TRBJ2-1; 9 bases match TRBD1. The germline gives CDR1 SGHRS, CDR2 YFSETQ. V lost 4 bases to trimming and J lost 6 bases; unmatched junction nucleotides: 2. This CDR3 is 13 amino acids long. CDR3 residues: CASSGTGRNEQFF. The CDR3, as DNA: TGCGCCAGCAGCGGGACAGGGCGCAATGAGCAGTTCTTC. Full variable domain (rest looked up from reference TRBV5-1 and TRBJ2-1): KAGVTQTPRYLIKTRGQQVTLSCSPISGHRSVSWYQQTPGQGLQFLFEYFSETQRNKGNFPGRFSGRQFSNSRSEMNVSTLELGDSALYLCASSGTGRNEQFFGPGTRLTVL.

V usage is TRBV6-5 and J usage is TRBJ1-1, with unresolved D. Trimming took off 4 bases at V and 10 bases at J, with 10 bases between the two ends. The CDR3 has 11 amino acids. The V gene's germline CDR1 is MNHEY and CDR2 SVGAGI. CDR3 nucleotide sequence: TGTGCCAGCAGTTCAGGCGGCGGAGCTTTCTTT. Amino acids: CASSSGGGAFF.

This chain links TRBV29-1 with TRBJ2-1, with D perhaps TRBD1 (6 bases). The germline V gene encodes CDR1 SQVTM and CDR2 ANQGSEA. The CDR3 totals 15 residues. Trimming removed 7 bases at V and 4 bases at J, with 20 bases between. The CDR3 nucleotides are TGCAGCGCCACCTTTTGGGGGCTCTCGTACAATGAGCAGTTCTTC. Amino acid sequence: CSATFWGLSYNEQFF.

This clone was recorded once. This chain links TRBV19 with TRBJ2-3, with D perhaps matching TRBD2 (5 bases). The germline V and J ends were trimmed by 1 base and 2 bases, with 16 bases remaining between them. The CDR3 sequence is 17 residues long. Germline V gene sequence: CDR1 LNHDA, CDR2 SQIVND (reference sequence). Here the CDR3 reads CASSIGPTTKLTDTQYF. CDR3 nucleotides: TGTGCCAGTAGTATAGGCCCGACTACCAAACTCACAGATACGCAGTATTTT.